The TCR beta chain under discussion was sequenced for a study of T cell responses to AZD1222 COVID-19 vaccine. Only in-frame clones appear in the TCRdb table, and some are missing; sequencing was by immunoSEQ multiplex PCR. There are around 130,000 clones in the sample; 92% occur only once, and approximately 4% lies in the top ten. Trimming cost V 3 bases and J 8 bases, with 13 bases left between them. Germline-derived CDR1 and CDR2 are DFQATT and SNEGSKA (reference sequence). The CDR3 has 12 residues. The rearrangement joins TRBV20-1 to TRBJ1-2; D is unclear. This specimen consisted of peripheral blood, obtained 28 days after the second AZD1222 dose. This TCR was sampled from an adult who received the AZD1222 COVID-19 vaccine. CDR3 in amino acids: CSASVAVGGYTF. As DNA, the CDR3 is TGCAGTGCTAGTGTGGCAGTGGGAGGCTACACCTTC.